Listed below are T cell receptor beta chains from one sample, sequenced in a study of Ad26.COV2.S vaccination and SARS-CoV-2 variants. TCRdb's copy holds only in-frame clones and misses some; the assay was immunoSEQ multiplex PCR. This table holds hundreds of thousands of clones, about 93% found once. The material sequenced was peripheral blood, taken in a trial of Ad26.COV2.S vaccine versus placebo. Receptor source: a person between 18 and 60 years old who received the Ad26.COV2.S COVID-19 vaccine or a placebo. CDR3s include the opening cysteine and the closing phenylalanine or tryptophan. A D gene is named only where the DNA matches it firmly. Expanded clones get a size class; other rows say once, few or many, or leave the size out.

clone size: .; J gene: TRBJ2-7; D gene: TRBD2; V gene: TRBV6-6; CDR3 DNA: TGTGCCAGCAGTACGGGAGGCTACGAGCAGTACTTC; CDR3 protein: CASSTGGYEQYF
clone size: .; J gene: TRBJ1-5; D gene: TRBD1; V gene: TRBV28; CDR3 DNA: TGTGCCAGCAGTTCCGTCCGACAGGGGGGGATTCAGCCCCAGCATTTT; CDR3 protein: CASSSVRQGGIQPQHF
clone size: .; J gene: TRBJ1-2; D gene: .; V gene: TRBV5-4; CDR3 DNA: TGTGCCAGCAGCTTGGTGGGCCCCGGGGCCTACTATGGCTACACCTTC; CDR3 protein: CASSLVGPGAYYGYTF
clone size: once; J gene: TRBJ2-3; D gene: .; V gene: TRBV5-1; CDR3 DNA: TGCGCCAGCAGCTTGTTCGGGTCGACAGATACGCAGTATTTT; CDR3 protein: CASSLFGSTDTQYF
clone size: .; J gene: TRBJ1-6; D gene: .; V gene: TRBV6-2/TRBV6-3; CDR3 DNA: TGTGCCAGCAGTTACTCGAGGACGGAAAATAATTCACCCCTCCACTTT; CDR3 protein: CASSYSRTENNSPLHF
clone size: once; J gene: TRBJ2-7; D gene: .; V gene: TRBV9; CDR3 DNA: TGTGCCAGCAGCGGAAGTGGGACACCCATCGACGAGCAGTACTTC; CDR3 protein: CASSGSGTPIDEQYF
clone size: .; J gene: TRBJ1-3; D gene: TRBD1; V gene: TRBV5-3; CDR3 DNA: TGTGCCAGAGGGGACAGGGGGCGAATTTGCTCTGGAAACACCATATATTTT; CDR3 protein: CARGDRGRICSGNTIYF
clone size: once; J gene: TRBJ2-1; D gene: .; V gene: TRBV9; CDR3 DNA: TGTGCCAGCGGTTACCCCCAATCTGGTCCCAATGAGCAGTTCTTC; CDR3 protein: CASGYPQSGPNEQFF
clone size: once; J gene: TRBJ1-2; D gene: TRBD1; V gene: TRBV9; CDR3 DNA: TGTGCCAGCAGCGAGACAGGGTCGGGAGGCTACACCTTC; CDR3 protein: CASSETGSGGYTF
clone size: .; J gene: TRBJ2-1; D gene: .; V gene: TRBV5-8; CDR3 DNA: TGTGCCAGCGGCAACAATGAGCAGTTCTTC; CDR3 protein: CASGNNEQFF
clone size: once; J gene: TRBJ2-7; D gene: TRBD2; V gene: TRBV4-3; CDR3 DNA: TGCGCCAGCAGCCGAACTAGCGGCGCCTACGAGCAGTACTTC; CDR3 protein: CASSRTSGAYEQYF
clone size: .; J gene: TRBJ2-2; D gene: .; V gene: TRBV4-1; CDR3 DNA: TGCGCCAGCAGATCTAGCACCGGGGAGCTGTTTTTT; CDR3 protein: CASRSSTGELFF
clone size: once; J gene: TRBJ2-5; D gene: .; V gene: TRBV12-3/TRBV12-4; CDR3 DNA: TGTGCCAGCAGCTTGATACAGGAGACCCAGTACTTC; CDR3 protein: CASSLIQETQYF
clone size: .; J gene: TRBJ2-7; D gene: TRBD2; V gene: TRBV4-3; CDR3 DNA: TGCACCAGCAGCCAAGCAGTGGGACTAGTACACGAGCAGTACTTC; CDR3 protein: CTSSQAVGLVHEQYF
clone size: .; J gene: TRBJ2-1; D gene: TRBD2; V gene: TRBV30; CDR3 DNA: TGTGCCTGGAAGCTTGCGGGGACTAGCGGTAACAATGAGCAGTTCTTC; CDR3 protein: CAWKLAGTSGNNEQFF
clone size: few; J gene: TRBJ2-7; D gene: .; V gene: TRBV9; CDR3 DNA: TGTGCCAGCAGCGTAGGAGTCGTGGGCCGGTACGAGCAGTACTTC; CDR3 protein: CASSVGVVGRYEQYF
clone size: .; J gene: TRBJ2-2; D gene: .; V gene: TRBV7-8; CDR3 DNA: TGTGCCAGCAGCCCATCCACCGGGGAGCTGTTTTTT; CDR3 protein: CASSPSTGELFF
clone size: .; J gene: TRBJ2-6; D gene: .; V gene: TRBV27; CDR3 DNA: TGTGCCAGCAGTTTATTATCCGGGGCCAACGTCCTGACTTTC; CDR3 protein: CASSLLSGANVLTF
clone size: .; J gene: TRBJ2-2; D gene: TRBD2; V gene: TRBV4-3; CDR3 DNA: TGCGCCAGCAGCCAAGTGGTGGGACTAGCCGCCGGGGAGCTGTTTTTT; CDR3 protein: CASSQVVGLAAGELFF
clone size: .; J gene: TRBJ2-5; D gene: .; V gene: TRBV4-1; CDR3 DNA: TGCGCCAGCAGCCAATTCCCGCCGGGTGAGGAAGAGACCCAGTACTTC; CDR3 protein: CASSQFPPGEEETQYF
clone size: .; J gene: TRBJ2-3; D gene: TRBD1; V gene: TRBV5-1; CDR3 DNA: TGCGCCAGCAGCCACAGACAGGGCAGGGATGCAGATACGCAGTATTTT; CDR3 protein: CASSHRQGRDADTQYF
clone size: .; J gene: TRBJ2-7; D gene: .; V gene: TRBV27; CDR3 DNA: TGTGCCAGCAGTTTATTAGGCGGGACCTACGAGCAGTACTTC; CDR3 protein: CASSLLGGTYEQYF
clone size: .; J gene: TRBJ2-1; D gene: .; V gene: TRBV18; CDR3 DNA: TGTGCCAGCTCACCACATCCGCCAGGGCTTACCTACAATGAGCAGTTCTTC; CDR3 protein: CASSPHPPGLTYNEQFF
clone size: .; J gene: TRBJ2-7; D gene: TRBD1; V gene: TRBV5-1; CDR3 DNA: TGCGCCAGCAGCTGGTCAGGGGGCTCCGAGCAGTACTTC; CDR3 protein: CASSWSGGSEQYF